Given below is one TCR beta chain in context. No cognate antigen has been identified for it. Within one base of it there is no much larger clone, and no base qualities were kept. The source of the sample is a study of OX40 agonist ivuxolimab in advanced cancers. About the full investigation: Ivuxolimab was an agonistic, fully human IgG2 monoclonal antibody directed against OX40 (CD134), a costimulatory receptor. In the dose-escalation cohort, 75% to 90% of patients were male, and the mean age was approximately 60 years with a range of roughly 20 to 80. The paper reports the monotherapy dose-escalation portion (N ≈ 50 patients) of the phase I ivuxolimab trial. Of the 50 to 55 patients in dose escalation, about 20 had hepatocellular carcinoma, some 15 had melanoma, 9 had renal cell carcinoma and 9 had head and neck cancer. Peripheral TCRbeta sequencing was intended to test whether TCR sequence diversity was altered and clonal T-cell expansion was caused by ivuxolimab. Patients were allowed to have had prior anti-PD-1, anti-PD-L1 or anti-CTLA-4 therapy, and approximately 41% of the dose-escalation patients had previously received checkpoint inhibitors. Partial responses occurred in three dose-escalation patients: two with cutaneous melanoma and one with hepatocellular carcinoma. Intravenous ivuxolimab was administered to patients every 2 weeks at six dose levels: 0.01, 0.1, 0.3, 1.5, 3 and 10 mg/kg. Findings and caveats that apply to the study as a whole: Low levels of normalized T-cell clonal expansion were also seen in some nonresponding patients. In the 0.1-3.0 mg/kg groups, partial responders had among the lowest normalized peripheral clonal expansion, particularly in CD8+ T cells. Which antigens the clonally expanded peripheral T cells were specific for was not determined. After ivuxolimab, more expanded clones were found on average in CD8+ T cells than in CD4+ T cells. At doses of 0.1 to 3.0 mg/kg, clonal expansion of both CD4+ and CD8+ T cells in blood was seen between baseline and week 6.

Patients with autoimmune disease history or receiving systemic immunosuppression were excluded from the trial. Peripheral blood for TCR sequencing was collected from all dose cohorts at baseline, on cycle 4 day 1, and on cycle 7 day 1. The samples were taken from a phase I, first-in-human, multicenter, open-label dose-escalation trial of ivuxolimab. Adults with locally advanced or metastatic melanoma, renal cell, hepatocellular, or head and neck squamous cell carcinoma were enrolled in the trial. Before TCR sequencing, CD4+ T cells and CD8+ T cells from peripheral blood were sorted into separate populations. Genomic DNA was isolated from the sorted cells so that the TCRbeta CDR3 region could be sequenced. The immunoSEQ Assay was used for sequencing of TCRbeta CDR3 regions. TCRdb mirrors the immuneACCESS table, restricted to in-frame sequences. Some clones are absent from its copies; in checked studies, under half trace to an unresolved V gene, and the reason for the others is unknown. The sample data list about 70,000 clones, and 78% of these were observed just once. The biggest ten clones account for roughly 5.4% of the sample.

The clonotype originates from an adult with an advanced solid tumor such as melanoma, head and neck, liver or kidney cancer. This material consisted of CD4+ or CD8+ T cells sorted from blood, taken in a trial of the OX40 agonist ivuxolimab.

The CDR3 loop reads CASSYSTIQETQYF. The DNA sequence is given as TGTGCCAGCAGTTACTCGACGATCCAAGAGACCCAGTACTTC. The chain was built from TRBV6-5 and TRBJ2-5; the D gene cannot be named for sure. Looking up the germline V gene yields CDR1 MNHEY and CDR2 SVGAGI. V and J lose 0 bases and 1 base, and a span of 6 bases separates them. Measured from the cysteine to the phenylalanine, the CDR3 is 14 residues long. The DNA shown is the 42-base CDR3, in frame from base 1.